The 20 T cell receptor beta chains in this list originate from one sample, sequenced in a study of blood T cell repertoires in COVID-19. Libraries were prepared by immunoSEQ multiplex PCR; TCRdb keeps only in-frame clonotypes and omits some of them. The sample lists 58,000 or so clones, about 74% occurring once. The sample was peripheral blood. These receptors came from a woman of 80 years or more with acute or convalescent COVID-19.

J is TRBJ1-5 and V is TRBV21-1; TRBD1, the D gene given by the table, was not confirmed from the DNA. TRBV21-1 is described as a pseudogene. The CDR3 extends over 15 amino acids. The CDR3 region is CASPRSRTGAQPQHF. CDR3 coding DNA: TGTGCCAGCCCTCGATCTAGGACAGGGGCTCAGCCCCAGCATTTT.

This clone was observed a handful of times. The gene calls are TRBV4-3 and TRBJ2-2; D is possibly TRBD1 (6 bases). The V end was cut by 4 bases, the J end by 1 base, with 19 bases between. CDR3 length: 18 residues. From germline, CDR1 is LGHNA and CDR2 YSLEER. CDR3 DNA: TGCGCCAGCAGCCGGGTCATGGGCAGGGGCTGGAACACCGGGGAGCTGTTTTTT. It encodes CASSRVMGRGWNTGELFF.

This clone was counted between two and nine times. J is TRBJ2-5 and V is TRBV19, with a weak D call TRBD2 (5 bases). CDR3 length equals 15 residues. Germline CDR1 is LNHDA and CDR2 is SQIVND (reference sequence). V was trimmed by 7 bases and J by 7 bases, leaving 22 bases between them. In DNA, the CDR3 is TGTGCCAGTAATCCGAAACCACCACTCGAGGGGACCCAGTACTTC. It is translated as CASNPKPPLEGTQYF.

The V call is TRBV5-6, the J call TRBJ2-1; D gene unclear. The ends were cut back, 1 base at V and 5 bases at J, with 13 bases in the middle. This CDR3 has 15 amino acids. Per germline, CDR1 SGHDT and CDR2 YYEEEE. The CDR3 bases are TGTGCCAGCAGCTTGCCTGGTTCTATCAACAATGAGCAGTTCTTC. This sequence encodes CASSLPGSINNEQFF.

The chain recombines TRBV6-2 or TRBV6-3 with TRBJ2-2, with 9 bases that match TRBD2. In germline, CDR1 is MNHEY, CDR2 SVGEGT. Trimming took 6 bases from V and 2 from J; bases not matched to a gene: 4. CDR3 length: 15 residues. The CDR3 here is CASSLAGANTGELFF. In DNA, the CDR3 is TGTGCCAGCAGCTTAGCGGGGGCTAACACCGGGGAGCTGTTTTTT.

The chain couples TRBV15 to TRBJ1-1; D perhaps matches TRBD1 (5 bases). The CDR3 spans 16 residues. CDR1 is LNHNV and CDR2 is YYDKDF in the germline V gene (reference sequence). V lost 1 base and J lost 1, with 13 bases in between. In nucleotides, the CDR3 is TGTGCCACCAGCAGAGTCCCACTCACAGGGAACACTGAAGCTTTCTTT. Its protein is CATSRVPLTGNTEAFF.

V and J are TRBV11-3 and TRBJ2-2, with 10 bases that match TRBD2. Trimming removed 5 bases from V and 7 bases from J; junction bases left unmatched: 7. CDR3 length: 15 amino acids. Per the germline V gene, CDR1 is SGHNT and CDR2 is YENEEA. The CDR3 bases are TGTGCCAGCAGCCCCAGCGGGAGGGCCGACGGGGAGCTGTTTTTT. Translation: CASSPSGRADGELFF.

The chain recombines TRBV5-4 with TRBJ2-2; 10 bases agree with TRBD2. Per the germline V gene, CDR1 is SGHNT and CDR2 is YYREEE (reference sequence). Trimming removed 2 bases from V and 9 bases from J; junction bases left unmatched: 7. There are 15 residues in the CDR3. CDR3 protein: CASSFEVAGGRELFF. The DNA for the CDR3 is TGTGCCAGCAGCTTCGAAGTAGCGGGAGGCAGGGAGCTGTTTTTT.

This clone was picked up many times. This rearrangement joins TRBV19 to TRBJ1-2; D might be TRBD1 (5 bases). The germline gives CDR1 LNHDA, CDR2 SQIVND (reference sequence). CDR3 size: 11 residues. This CDR3 reads CWGRDNYGYTF. The CDR3 DNA follows: TGTTGGGGCAGGGATAACTATGGCTACACCTTC.

J is TRBJ1-1 and V is TRBV2; D not resolved. Germline V lookup: CDR1 SNHLY, CDR2 FYNNEI. This CDR3 comprises 18 residues. V was cut by 7 bases and J by 1 base, with 25 bases left in between. The CDR3 sequence is CASIFTWEVIGSNTEAFF. DNA of the CDR3: TGTGCCAGCATCTTTACTTGGGAGGTTATTGGCTCGAACACTGAAGCTTTCTTT.

This clone was found once. J is TRBJ1-5 and V is TRBV19, with 8 bases aligning to TRBD1. V dropped 6 bases and J dropped 0; count of bases not matched to a gene: 1. In germline, CDR1 is LNHDA, CDR2 SQIVND (reference sequence). The CDR3 spans 14 residues. Written as DNA, the CDR3 is TGTGCCAGTAGGGACAGGGCTAGCAATCAGCCCCAGCATTTT. Translating it yields CASRDRASNQPQHF.

The chain joins TRBV11-3 to TRBJ2-7, with a weak D call TRBD2 (5 bases). Trimming removed 0 bases at V and 3 bases at J, with 12 bases between. The CDR3 is 15 residues long. Per the germline V gene, CDR1 is SGHNT and CDR2 is YENEEA. The CDR3 region has the DNA TGTGCCAGCAGCTTAGAGTATTTCGGGGACTACGAGCAGTACTTC. It translates to CASSLEYFGDYEQYF.

J is TRBJ2-1 and V is TRBV11-3; TRBD2 is a possible D gene (5 bases). Germline V gene data show CDR1 as SGHNT and CDR2 as YENEEA. The CDR3 loop spans 12 amino acids. With 5 bases removed from V and 5 bases from J, the gap between germline ends came to 7 bases. The CDR3 spells CASSPRDNEQFF. DNA of the CDR3: TGTGCCAGCAGCCCGCGGGACAATGAGCAGTTCTTC.

This clone was seen a few times. This chain connects TRBV20-1 to TRBJ2-7; D is unclear. V lost 5 bases, J lost 6 bases, and 11 bases lay in between. The CDR3 is 11 residues long. Germline CDR1 and CDR2: DFQATT and SNEGSKA (reference sequence). For the CDR3, the DNA is TGCAGTGCTTCAGATATGGTCGAGCAGTACTTC. This sequence encodes CSASDMVEQYF.

The chain has TRBV7-2 and TRBJ1-2; the D gene is possibly TRBD1 (6 bases). The CDR3 is 15 amino acids. CDR1 and CDR2 from the germline V gene are SGHTA and FQGNSA. V lost 2 bases and J lost 4, with 14 bases in between. CDR3 region: CASSLLWGQSYGYTF. In DNA form, the CDR3 reads TGTGCCAGCAGCTTACTATGGGGGCAAAGCTATGGCTACACCTTC.

The V and J genes are TRBV6-1 and TRBJ2-1; 11 bases agree with TRBD2. CDR1 is MNHNS, CDR2 SASEGT, per germline. The junction had 1 base not matched to a gene; V was cut back by 6 bases and J by 6 bases. The CDR3 spans 13 residues. CDR3 sequence: CASSLAGGNEQFF. CDR3 coding DNA: TGTGCCAGCAGCCTAGCGGGAGGCAATGAGCAGTTCTTC.

The chain has TRBV19 and TRBJ2-7; D is possibly TRBD1 (5 bases). This CDR3 contains 14 residues. V lost 5 bases and J 4 bases, leaving 15 bases between the germline ends. The germline gives CDR1 LNHDA, CDR2 SQIVND (reference sequence). The CDR3 sequence is CASSDRQGGYEQYF. CDR3 bases: TGTGCCAGTAGTGACCGGCAGGGTGGATACGAGCAGTACTTC.

CDR3 protein: CASSLRNSPLHF. In nucleotides, the CDR3 is TGTGCCAGCAGCCTACGAAATTCACCCCTCCACTTT. The genes are TRBV27 and TRBJ1-6; D gene uncertain. V lost 6 bases and J lost 7, with 7 bases in between. This CDR3 has 12 amino acids. Per the germline V gene, CDR1 is MNHEY and CDR2 is SMNVEV (reference sequence).

The chain employs TRBV9 and TRBJ2-3; TRBD1 might be the D (6 bases). The CDR3 extends over 15 amino acids. Per the germline V gene, CDR1 is SGDLS and CDR2 is YYNGEE. V dropped 0 bases and J dropped 1 base, with 9 bases sitting between them. CDR3 bases: TGTGCCAGCAGCGTAGTGGGACACCGCACAGATACGCAGTATTTT. Protein: CASSVVGHRTDTQYF.

This chain joins TRBV27 and TRBJ1-5; TRBD1 aligns across 9 bases. Trimming took 4 bases from V and 7 from J; bases not matched to a gene: 11. Germline CDR1 is MNHEY and CDR2 is SMNVEV (reference sequence). There are 16 residues in the CDR3. DNA of the CDR3: TGTGCCAGCAGTTCCACAGGACAGGGGACGAACCAGCCCCAGCATTTT. Translating it yields CASSSTGQGTNQPQHF.